This TCR beta chain was profiled in a study of shared clonotypes between healthy human individuals. Study processing details: ImmunoSEQ junction-only sequences lacked quality scores, so their filtering differed. The protocol was immunoSEQ multiplex PCR, while the TCRdb copy is restricted to in-frame clones and leaves out a portion. V, J and clone size derive from that table, while D and trimming were established from the DNA sequence. This sample has some 2,500,000 clones, with under 95% found just once. Trimming shortened V by 3 bases and J by 8 bases, and 14 bases separated the two germline ends. The CDR3 is made up of 13 amino acids. Germline values: CDR1 SGDLS, CDR2 YYNGEE.

The rearrangement links TRBV9 to TRBJ1-2; weak D call: TRBD1 (5 bases). This receptor was obtained from a man younger than 35 in good health. Some clones in this sample may be carry-over from other donors' samples. Sequencing was carried out using naive CD4+ T cells from PBMCs. Subset here: CD45RA+ positively selected. CDR3: CASSDWGAGGYTF. The CDR3 DNA follows: TGTGCCAGCAGCGACTGGGGCGCGGGGGGCTACACCTTC.